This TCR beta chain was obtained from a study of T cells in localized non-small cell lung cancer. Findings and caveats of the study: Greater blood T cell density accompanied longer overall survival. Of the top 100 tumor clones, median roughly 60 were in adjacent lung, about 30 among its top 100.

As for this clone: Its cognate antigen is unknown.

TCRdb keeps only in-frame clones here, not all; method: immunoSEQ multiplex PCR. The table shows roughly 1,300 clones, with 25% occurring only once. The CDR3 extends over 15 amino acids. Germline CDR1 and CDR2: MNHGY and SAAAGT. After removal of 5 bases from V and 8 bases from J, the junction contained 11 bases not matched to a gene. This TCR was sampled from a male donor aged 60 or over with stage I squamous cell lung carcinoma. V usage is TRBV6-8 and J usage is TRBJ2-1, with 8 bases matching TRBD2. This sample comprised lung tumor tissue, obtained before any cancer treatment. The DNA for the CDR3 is TGTGCCAGCAGTGGGGAGCGGGAGTTCTTCGATGAGCAGTTCTTC. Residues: CASSGEREFFDEQFF.